The 21 T cell receptor beta chains presented below share a single source sample, sequenced in a study of cytomegalovirus exposure and HLA in healthy donors. PCR amplification relied on 60 Vbeta primers (plus 13 Jbeta primers). Sequencing used immunoSEQ multiplex PCR; TCRdb keeps in-frame clones, though not all of them. Of 120,000 to 150,000 clones listed, 72% are singletons. The sample was PBMCs. The source of these receptors is a man aged 35 to 55 in good health and CMV-seronegative.

This clone occurred a few times. The chain uses TRBV9 and TRBJ1-2, with 8 bases identical to TRBD1. The CDR3 has 16 residues. V gave up 3 bases and J gave up 4 bases; unmatched junction bases: 11. The germline CDR1 and CDR2 sequences are SGDLS and YYNGEE. CDR3 DNA sequence: TGTGCCAGCAGCGAAGAGGCGGGGACAGGCCTCTATGGCTACACCTTC. This gives the protein CASSEEAGTGLYGYTF.

The rearrangement uses TRBV23-1 and TRBJ1-6; 7 nucleotides agree with TRBD1. TRBV23-1 is treated as an ORF (open reading frame) with a function not yet certain. The junction had 9 bases not matched to a gene; V was cut back by 0 bases and J by 10 bases. CDR3 length: 16 residues. As DNA, the CDR3 is TGCGCCAGCAGTCAATCTATACCCAGGGGGGACTCACCCCTCCACTTT. It translates to CASSQSIPRGDSPLHF.

The rearrangement joins TRBV2 to TRBJ1-2, with 7 bases fitting TRBD1. V gave up 6 bases and J gave up 6 bases; unmatched junction bases: 4. This CDR3 comprises 12 residues. Germline CDR1 reads SNHLY; CDR2 reads FYNNEI. CDR3 in amino acids: CASRTTGNGYTF. Here the CDR3 DNA reads TGTGCCAGCAGGACGACAGGGAATGGCTACACCTTC.

This clone appeared once. This chain connects TRBV10-3 to TRBJ1-1; 8 bases are a match to TRBD1. V shed 10 bases, J shed 0 bases, and the junction held 4 bases outside the gene matches. This CDR3 is built from 13 residues. The germline V gene has CDR1 ENHRY and CDR2 SYGVKD. The CDR3 reads CATLQGVNTEAFF. DNA of the CDR3: TGTGCCACGCTACAGGGGGTGAACACTGAAGCTTTCTTT.

This clone was seen only a few times. V is TRBV18 and J is TRBJ2-7; weak D call: TRBD2 (6 bases). Looked up from germline, CDR1 is KGHSH and CDR2 is LQKENI. Between the trimmed V and J ends, which lost 10 bases and 7 bases, there was a span of 20 bases. CDR3 length: 13 residues. The CDR3 sequence is CATTGGGQPEQYF. The CDR3 DNA follows: TGTGCCACCACCGGGGGTGGCCAGCCGGAGCAGTACTTC.

V and J are TRBV28 and TRBJ2-3; no clear D. V was clipped by 4 bases and J by 7 bases, with 3 bases between them. The CDR3 consists of 10 residues. CDR1 MDHEN and CDR2 SYDVKM come from the germline V gene. For the CDR3, the DNA is TGTGCCAGCAGTTCTTATACGCAGTATTTT. Residues: CASSSYTQYF. Combining the CDR3 with reference TRBV28 and TRBJ2-3 gives the whole variable domain DVKVTQSSRYLVKRTGEKVFLECVQDMDHENMFWYRQDPGLGLRLIYFSYDVKMKEKGDIPEGYSVSREKKERFSLILESASTNQTSMYLCASSSYTQYFGPGTRLTVL.

V gene TRBV27 combines with J gene TRBJ1-1; D is undetermined. Germline V lookup: CDR1 MNHEY, CDR2 SMNVEV (reference sequence). The CDR3 is made up of 14 amino acids. Trimming took 1 base from V and 3 from J, leaving 9 bases between them. Here the CDR3 reads CASSLWRGHTEAFF. CDR3 DNA sequence: TGTGCCAGCAGTTTATGGAGAGGTCACACTGAAGCTTTCTTT.

The chain is built from TRBV7-9 and TRBJ2-7; 7 bases map to TRBD1. The germline CDR1 and CDR2 sequences are SEHNR and FQNEAQ (reference sequence). Unmatched junction bases numbered 4, after V lost 5 bases and J lost 3 bases. The CDR3 has 13 residues. The CDR3 protein is CASSARDSYEQYF. CDR3 DNA: TGTGCCAGCAGCGCCCGGGACAGCTACGAGCAGTACTTC.

There are a few counts of this clone. The rearrangement joins TRBV25-1 to TRBJ1-2; D is unresolved. V dropped 3 bases and J dropped 4 bases, with 6 bases sitting between them. The CDR3 totals 12 residues. The V gene's germline CDR1 is MGHDK and CDR2 SYGVNS. Here the CDR3 reads CASSDYSYGYTF. CDR3 nucleotides: TGTGCCAGCAGTGATTACAGCTATGGCTACACCTTC.

This clone has just one count. This chain connects TRBV9 to TRBJ2-5; TRBD2 matches 16 bases. Germline-derived CDR1 and CDR2 are SGDLS and YYNGEE. Unmatched junction bases numbered 6, after V lost 4 bases and J lost 3 bases. The CDR3 consists of 17 residues. The CDR3 nucleotides are TGTGCCAGCAGCCCGGGACTAGCGGGAGGGCCCGAAGAGACCCAGTACTTC. This sequence encodes CASSPGLAGGPEETQYF.

In this sample, this clone turned up a few times. The V and J genes are TRBV27 and TRBJ2-7; 9 bases align to TRBD1. Germline V lookup: CDR1 MNHEY, CDR2 SMNVEV (reference sequence). Trimming cost V 4 bases and J 3 bases; bases outside gene matches: 7. CDR3 length: 15 residues. The CDR3 region has the DNA TGTGCCAGCAGTTCCCCGGGACAGGGAATCTACGAGCAGTACTTC. Protein: CASSSPGQGIYEQYF.

This chain joins TRBV4-1 and TRBJ2-2, with D possibly TRBD1 on 5 matching bases. The V end lost 1 base, the J end lost 6 bases, and 12 bases lay between the germline ends. The CDR3 is 15 residues long. CDR1 MGHRA and CDR2 YSYEKL come from the germline V gene. The CDR3 nucleotides read TGCGCCAGCAGCCAAGTTATAGGGGTATCCGGGGAGCTGTTTTTT. This codes for CASSQVIGVSGELFF.

This clone appeared once. Here the CDR3 reads CSAGGDEAFF. For the CDR3, the DNA is TGCAGCGCCGGGGGGGATGAAGCTTTCTTT. J is TRBJ1-1 and V is TRBV29-1, with D perhaps TRBD1 (5 bases). Trimming took 7 bases from V and 7 from J, leaving 10 bases between them. The CDR3 spans 10 residues. In germline, CDR1 is SQVTM, CDR2 ANQGSEA.

The chain uses TRBV4-1 and TRBJ2-1; 14 bases match TRBD2. V lost 5 bases and J lost 12; bases outside the gene matches: 9. CDR3 length: 15 amino acids. Germline V gene data show CDR1 as MGHRA and CDR2 as YSYEKL. CDR3 amino acids: CASSTTSGGAQVQFF. The CDR3 DNA reads as TGCGCCAGCAGCACGACTAGCGGGGGGGCCCAGGTGCAGTTCTTC.

The sample holds a few counts of this clone. The chain combines TRBV7-2 with TRBJ2-1; 8 bases are shared with TRBD1. CDR1 SGHTA and CDR2 FQGNSA come from the germline V gene. J lost 12 bases, V lost 6 bases, and 7 bases had no gene match. The CDR3 has 12 amino acids. CDR3 DNA sequence: TGTGCCAGCAGAGCCGACAGGGGAGGGCAGTTCTTC. It codes for CASRADRGGQFF.

The chain combines TRBV21-1 with TRBJ2-7; the D call TRBD2 from the table was never checked on the DNA. TRBV21-1 is a pseudogene locus. The CDR3 runs 15 residues. CDR3 sequence reads: CASSMLGLLVYEQYF. The CDR3 DNA reads TGTGCCAGCAGCATGTTAGGACTATTAGTCTACGAGCAGTACTTC.

A few counts support this clone. The gene calls are TRBV13 and TRBJ2-7, with a possible D match to TRBD2 (7 bases). CDR1 is PRHDT, CDR2 FYEKMQ, per germline (reference sequence). The V gene lost 3 bases and the J gene lost 4 bases, with 16 bases spanning the gap. The CDR3 has 15 residues. This CDR3 reads CASSLGASGKYEQYF. DNA for the CDR3: TGTGCCAGCAGCTTGGGGGCTAGCGGAAAATACGAGCAGTACTTC.

There are a few counts of this clone. The CDR3 nucleotides are TGTGCCAGCAGAATGACACCCCGGGAGACCCAGTACTTC. It codes for CASRMTPRETQYF. The chain links TRBV6-5 to TRBJ2-5; no clear D gene. V lost 6 bases and J lost 5, with 13 bases in between. The CDR3 contains 13 residues. Germline values: CDR1 MNHEY, CDR2 SVGAGI.

The V call is TRBV30, the J call TRBJ2-2, with TRBD1 identical over 9 bases. V was clipped by 5 bases and J by 7 bases; unmatched bases: 8. Germline V gene sequence: CDR1 GTSNPN, CDR2 SVGIG (reference sequence). The CDR3 covers 14 residues. The CDR3 DNA reads TGTGCCTGGGCTCAACAGGGGGCTGTCGGGGAGCTGTTTTTT. Its translation: CAWAQQGAVGELFF.

For this clone: The junction departs from the called germline gene at one end, perhaps through a read error. This chain uses TRBV20-1 with TRBJ1-2; 8 nucleotides match TRBD1. The germline CDR1 and CDR2 sequences are DFQATT and SNEGSKA (reference sequence). CDR3 length equals 11 residues. The CDR3 DNA is TGCAGTGCGCGGACAGGGAACGGCTACCCCTTC. Translation: CSARTGNGYPF.

The CDR3 nucleotides read TGCGCCAGCAGCCAAGAGGCTGGACAGTCCTATGGCTACACCTTC. Translating it yields CASSQEAGQSYGYTF. The chain is built from TRBV4-1 and TRBJ1-2; possible D gene TRBD1, 6 bases. There are 15 residues in the CDR3. V gave up 0 bases and J gave up 4 bases, with 12 bases separating them. The germline V gene has CDR1 MGHRA and CDR2 YSYEKL.